The rows below give T cell receptor beta chains drawn from one sample of a study of T cell responses to AZD1222 COVID-19 vaccine. The table came from immunoSEQ multiplex PCR; TCRdb's copy has only in-frame clones and leaves some out. The data contain 90,000 to 130,000 clones, about 94% of them singletons. The sequencing here drew on peripheral blood, taken 28 days after the second AZD1222 dose. The receptors derive from an adult who received the AZD1222 COVID-19 vaccine. The CDR3 runs from the conserved cysteine through the conserved F or W. A D gene is named only where the DNA matches it firmly. The listing skips clone size in some rows; elsewhere it reads once, few, many or a size class.

size	V	J	D	CDR3	DNA
once	TRBV3-1/TRBV3-2	TRBJ2-1	.	CASSPLADYYNEQFF	TGTGCCAGCAGCCCGCTAGCAGACTACTACAATGAGCAGTTCTTC
.	TRBV21-1	TRBJ1-5	.	CASSRGTQPQHF	TGTGCCAGCAGCAGAGGGACACAGCCCCAGCATTTT
.	TRBV6-5	TRBJ1-3	.	CASSWGGDGNTIYF	TGTGCCAGCAGTTGGGGTGGGGATGGAAACACCATATATTTT
once	TRBV6-5	TRBJ1-1	.	CASSYLKDTEAFF	TGTGCCAGCAGTTACCTGAAGGACACTGAAGCTTTCTTT
.	TRBV7-2	TRBJ2-2	.	CASSLGQPVGELFF	TGTGCCAGCAGCTTAGGGCAGCCGGTAGGGGAGCTGTTTTTT
.	TRBV19	TRBJ1-1	.	CASSAPGRAHTEAFF	TGTGCCAGTAGTGCTCCCGGTAGGGCGCACACTGAAGCTTTCTTT
.	TRBV18	TRBJ1-1	TRBD1	CASSPGTGTGFEAFF	TGTGCCAGCTCACCGGGAACGGGGACAGGGTTTGAAGCTTTCTTT
.	TRBV19	TRBJ1-6	.	CASSIARQPRNSPLHF	TGTGCCAGTAGTATTGCGAGACAGCCGCGAAATTCACCCCTCCACTTT
.	TRBV30	TRBJ2-7	TRBD1	CAWSYGQGISYEQYF	TGTGCCTGGAGTTACGGACAGGGAATCTCCTACGAGCAGTACTTC
.	TRBV16	TRBJ2-7	.	CASSAGSHEQYF	TGTGCCAGCAGCGCCGGCTCTCACGAGCAGTACTTC
.	TRBV5-1	TRBJ2-1	TRBD1	CASSPTGLTFYEQFF	TGCGCCAGCAGCCCGACAGGGTTAACATTCTATGAGCAGTTCTTC
.	TRBV10-3	TRBJ2-1	TRBD2	CAISETSGDNEQFF	TGTGCCATCAGTGAGACTAGCGGGGACAATGAGCAGTTCTTC
.	TRBV5-1	TRBJ1-1	.	CASSPPSRVEAFF	TGCGCCAGCAGCCCCCCCTCCAGAGTTGAAGCTTTCTTT
.	TRBV5-4	TRBJ2-7	.	CASSRDLLYEQYF	TGTGCCAGCAGCCGGGACCTTCTTTACGAGCAGTACTTC
.	TRBV30	TRBJ2-5	.	CAWSVQGQETQYF	TGTGCCTGGAGTGTGCAGGGTCAGGAGACCCAGTACTTC
.	TRBV5-4	TRBJ2-7	TRBD2	CASSNLAGEKYEQYF	TGTGCCAGCAGCAACCTAGCGGGAGAGAAGTACGAGCAGTACTTC
.	TRBV7-9	TRBJ1-1	.	CASSPIPETRGTEAFF	TGTGCCAGCAGCCCTATCCCGGAGACCAGGGGCACTGAAGCTTTCTTT
.	TRBV5-5	TRBJ2-1	.	CASSPPDQEGNEQFF	TGTGCCAGCAGCCCACCTGACCAGGAGGGAAATGAGCAGTTCTTC
.	TRBV7-9	TRBJ1-2	.	CASSLARDMGYTF	TGTGCCAGCAGCTTAGCCAGGGATATGGGCTACACCTTC
.	TRBV3-1/TRBV3-2	TRBJ1-2	.	CASSPGSGYTF	TGTGCCAGCAGCCCCGGATCTGGCTACACCTTC
.	TRBV2	TRBJ1-1	.	CASSESGYTEAFF	TGTGCCAGCAGTGAATCAGGGTACACTGAAGCTTTCTTT
.	TRBV18	TRBJ2-1	.	CASSAESSYNEQFF	TGTGCCAGCTCGGCCGAGAGCTCCTACAATGAGCAGTTCTTC
once	TRBV6-5	TRBJ1-1	.	CASSYGWVGTEAFF	TGTGCCAGCAGTTACGGGTGGGTGGGCACTGAAGCTTTCTTT
.	TRBV7-9	TRBJ2-7	.	CASSLGADSGEQYF	TGTGCCAGCAGCCTGGGGGCGGATTCGGGGGAGCAGTACTTC
.	TRBV6-5	TRBJ2-3	.	CASSRRDWGTDTQYF	TGTGCCAGCAGCCGTAGGGACTGGGGTACGGATACGCAGTATTTT
.	TRBV3-1/TRBV3-2	TRBJ1-6	TRBD1	CASSQRDRGLYSSYNSPLHF	TGTGCCAGCAGCCAACGGGACAGGGGGCTCTATAGCTCCTATAATTCACCCCTCCACTTT
.	TRBV5-1	TRBJ1-1	.	CASRPTGAGPNTEAFF	TGCGCCAGCAGACCCACTGGGGCAGGGCCGAACACTGAAGCTTTCTTT
.	TRBV6-5	TRBJ1-2	.	CASSYSPTSYGYTF	TGTGCCAGCAGTTACTCGCCGACATCTTATGGCTACACCTTC